One and the same sample provided the 24 T cell receptor beta chains below, sequenced in a study of blood T cell repertoires in COVID-19. Sequencing used immunoSEQ multiplex PCR; TCRdb keeps in-frame clones, though not all of them. This sample has about 94,000 clones, with about 80% found just once. Material for sequencing was peripheral blood. These TCRs come from a human donor in a cohort sampled during active COVID-19.

CDR3 in DNA: TGTGCCAGTAGGGCCGGGACAAACAATGAGCAGTTCTTC. Protein sequence: CASRAGTNNEQFF. The chain carries TRBV19 and TRBJ2-1; a weak D match, TRBD1 (6 bases). CDR3 length equals 13 residues. Germline V gives CDR1 LNHDA, CDR2 SQIVND (reference sequence). V was clipped by 6 bases and J by 5 bases, with 11 bases between them. The full variable domain, in which reference TRBV19 and TRBJ2-1 provide the parts outside the CDR3, is DGGITQSPKYLFRKEGQNVTLSCEQNLNHDAMYWYRQDPGQGLRLIYYSQIVNDFQKGDIAEGYSVSREKKESFPLTVTSAQKNPTAFYLCASRAGTNNEQFFGPGTRLTVL.

The chain links TRBV30 to TRBJ2-7, with TRBD2 as a possible D gene (5 bases). The CDR3 has 13 amino acids. The germline CDR1 and CDR2 sequences are GTSNPN and SVGIG (reference sequence). Trimming pared 4 bases from V and 7 bases from J, leaving 17 bases between. Written as DNA, the CDR3 is TGTGCCTGGATCCCGGGATCTTCGGGGGAGCAGTACTTC. Translation gives CAWIPGSSGEQYF.

V usage is TRBV7-7 and J usage is TRBJ2-5, with D maybe TRBD2 (5 bases). The CDR3 is 14 amino acids. V dropped 0 bases and J dropped 5 bases, with 10 bases sitting between them. Germline V gene lookup returns CDR1 SSHAT and CDR2 FNYEAQ (reference sequence). The chain's CDR3 is CASSLAPSSETQYF. DNA of the CDR3: TGTGCCAGCAGCTTAGCGCCTAGCTCGGAGACCCAGTACTTC.

The chain links TRBV27 to TRBJ2-7; a weak D match, TRBD2 (6 bases). Germline V CDR1 and CDR2: MNHEY, SMNVEV (reference sequence). Trimming left V 5 bases short and J 4 bases short, with 18 bases between. CDR3 size: 15 residues. The CDR3 DNA sequence: TGTGCCAGCAGTCCCCAGGATGGGCGGGGTTACGAGCAGTACTTC. Translation: CASSPQDGRGYEQYF.

This rearrangement joins TRBV25-1 to TRBJ1-1; possibly TRBD1 for D (6 bases). V lost 6 bases to trimming and J lost 0 bases, with 14 bases between them. CDR1 MGHDK and CDR2 SYGVNS come from the germline V gene. The CDR3 consists of 15 residues. CDR3 sequence: CASRETGFMNTEAFF. The CDR3 DNA reads as TGTGCCAGCAGGGAGACAGGATTCATGAACACTGAAGCTTTCTTT.

The CDR3 DNA is TGCGCCAGCAGCCCGGGACTGATGAACACTGAAGCTTTCTTT. Its translation is CASSPGLMNTEAFF. J is TRBJ1-1 and V is TRBV5-1; the D gene is possibly TRBD1 (5 bases). The CDR3 has 14 residues. With 4 bases removed from V and 0 bases from J, the gap between germline ends came to 10 bases. CDR1 is SGHRS, CDR2 YFSETQ, per germline.

V gene TRBV5-8 combines with J gene TRBJ2-7; possible D gene TRBD1, 5 bases. V was cut by 4 bases and J by 7 bases, with 12 bases left in between. The CDR3 length is 12 residues. The V gene's germline CDR1 is SGHTS and CDR2 YDEGEE. The CDR3: CASSTRVAEQYF. CDR3 DNA: TGTGCCAGCAGCACCAGGGTGGCGGAGCAGTACTTC.

The chain carries TRBV18 and TRBJ2-5; D call uncertain. V shed 2 bases and J shed 1 base, with 5 bases lying between them. The length of the CDR3 is 13 residues. Germline V gene lookup returns CDR1 KGHSH and CDR2 LQKENI. The CDR3 sequence is CASSPGFQETQYF. CDR3 nucleotides: TGTGCCAGCTCACCAGGCTTCCAAGAGACCCAGTACTTC.

The chain recombines TRBV3-1 (or the pseudogene TRBV3-2) with TRBJ2-3; 13 bases match TRBD2. The CDR3 length is 16 residues. Trimming took 1 base from V and 8 from J; bases not matched to a gene: 6. The germline V gene has CDR1 LGHDT and CDR2 YNNKEL (reference sequence). The DNA of the CDR3 is TGTGCCAGCAGCCAAGGACTAGCGGGAGGAGGGCGTACGCAGTATTTT. This sequence encodes CASSQGLAGGGRTQYF.

The CDR3 coding sequence is TGTGCCAGCAGCTCACGGACAGGGACAATCTATAATTCACCCCTCCACTTT. Translation gives CASSSRTGTIYNSPLHF. The V gene is TRBV5-5, the J gene TRBJ1-6, with TRBD1 identical over 8 bases. The CDR3 has 17 amino acids. V trimming: 3 bases; J trimming: 3 bases; junction bases outside the gene matches: 8. CDR1 is SGHKS and CDR2 is YYEKEE in the germline V gene (reference sequence).

In DNA, the CDR3 is TGTGCCAGCAGCGTATGGGGGGGTGGAGATACGCAGTATTTT. It codes for CASSVWGGGDTQYF. The rearrangement uses TRBV9 and TRBJ2-3, with 7 bases lining up with TRBD2. The germline CDR1 and CDR2 sequences are SGDLS and YYNGEE. This CDR3 spans 14 amino acids. Germline trimming cut 1 base from V and 5 bases from J; bases unmatched to any gene: 4.

The gene calls are TRBV4-1 and TRBJ1-4, with 7 bases that match TRBD1. The CDR3 totals 15 residues. Trimming took 4 bases from V and 12 from J; bases not matched to a gene: 14. CDR1 and CDR2 (germline): MGHRA, YSYEKL. The CDR3 coding sequence is TGCGCCAGCAGCCTAAGCCCGCAATCAGGGGGAGAACTGTTTTTT. Its translation is CASSLSPQSGGELFF.

This clone was seen just once. The chain has TRBV11-2 and TRBJ2-7, with 8 bases aligning to TRBD1. This CDR3 has 15 amino acids. Germline trimming cut 1 base from V and 1 base from J; bases unmatched to any gene: 3. The germline V gene has CDR1 SGHAT and CDR2 FQNNGV. CDR3 DNA: TGTGCCAGCAGCTTAGGACAGGGGTTTTCCTACGAGCAGTACTTC. It translates to CASSLGQGFSYEQYF.

The V gene is TRBV19, the J gene TRBJ2-7; 9 nucleotides align to TRBD1. The CDR3 contains 14 residues. Per germline, CDR1 LNHDA and CDR2 SQIVND (reference sequence). V gave up 6 bases and J gave up 1 base; unmatched junction bases: 4. The CDR3 loop reads CASRAGQGSYEQYF. CDR3 in DNA: TGTGCCAGTAGAGCCGGACAGGGGTCCTACGAGCAGTACTTC.

This clone was seen just once. The chain uses TRBV7-9 and TRBJ2-7; 8 bases agree with TRBD2. The trim removed 3 bases at V and 4 bases at J, leaving 5 bases unmatched. This CDR3 has 14 amino acids. The germline V gene has CDR1 SEHNR and CDR2 FQNEAQ (reference sequence). This chain's CDR3 is CASSFEIAGYEQYF. CDR3 coding DNA: TGTGCCAGCAGCTTTGAGATAGCGGGATACGAGCAGTACTTC.

The V and J genes are TRBV12-5 and TRBJ2-3, with a possible D match to TRBD1 (6 bases). V lost 6 bases, J lost 0 bases, and 13 bases lay in between. The CDR3 is made up of 15 amino acids. The V gene's germline CDR1 is LGHNT and CDR2 FRNRAP. In DNA, the CDR3 is TGTGCTAGTGGCCAAGGACAGTCTAGCACAGATACGCAGTATTTT. Its protein is CASGQGQSSTDTQYF.

The J gene is TRBJ1-1, the V gene TRBV28, with D unresolved. This CDR3 has 13 residues. Germline loops: CDR1 MDHEN, CDR2 SYDVKM. The V end lost 3 bases, the J end lost 5 bases, and 10 bases lay between the germline ends. The CDR3 sequence is CASSLPGVTEAFF. The CDR3 bases are TGTGCCAGCAGTTTGCCCGGGGTAACTGAAGCTTTCTTT. Filled out from reference TRBV28 and TRBJ1-1, the complete variable domain reads DVKVTQSSRYLVKRTGEKVFLECVQDMDHENMFWYRQDPGLGLRLIYFSYDVKMKEKGDIPEGYSVSREKKERFSLILESASTNQTSMYLCASSLPGVTEAFFGQGTRLTVV.

Here the CDR3 DNA reads TGTGCCAGCAGCCGCGGACAGGGGAGGGAGACCCAGTACTTC. It translates to CASSRGQGRETQYF. The rearrangement links TRBV7-6 to TRBJ2-5; TRBD1 aligns across 9 bases. This CDR3 is built from 14 residues. The germline CDR1 and CDR2 sequences are SGHVS and FNYEAQ. Germline trimming cut 5 bases from V and 5 bases from J; bases unmatched to any gene: 6.

The chain couples TRBV5-1 to TRBJ2-5; 12 bases are shared with TRBD2. This CDR3 contains 18 residues. V was clipped by 0 bases and J by 1 base; unmatched bases: 7. CDR1 and CDR2 (germline): SGHRS, YFSETQ. CDR3 protein: CASSLALAGGKFQETQYF. The DNA for the CDR3 is TGCGCCAGCAGCTTGGCCCTAGCGGGAGGGAAATTCCAAGAGACCCAGTACTTC.

V gene TRBV19 combines with J gene TRBJ1-1, with TRBD1 identical over 8 bases. The CDR3 runs 13 residues. Looked up from germline, CDR1 is LNHDA and CDR2 is SQIVND (reference sequence). V trimming: 7 bases; J trimming: 3 bases; junction bases outside the gene matches: 4. The CDR3 region is CASKTDRDTEAFF. CDR3 sequence (DNA): TGTGCCAGTAAAACGGACAGGGACACTGAAGCTTTCTTT.

The chain has TRBV28 and TRBJ2-7; maybe TRBD1 (5 bases). Deletions cut 6 bases from V and 4 bases from J, with 16 bases between. The CDR3 is 14 residues long. Germline V gives CDR1 MDHEN, CDR2 SYDVKM. The CDR3 coding sequence is TGTGCCAGCAGAAGCCCAGGGCTCGGGTACGAGCAGTACTTC. Translation gives CASRSPGLGYEQYF.

This sequence joins TRBV7-9 and TRBJ2-3; TRBD2 aligns across 7 bases. The J segment lost 9 bases and the V segment lost 7 bases, leaving 13 bases of the junction unmatched. This CDR3 has 14 amino acids. In germline, CDR1 is SEHNR, CDR2 FQNEAQ (reference sequence). CDR3 loop: CASNSRVGGRTQYF. CDR3 nucleotides: TGTGCCAGCAACTCCAGAGTGGGAGGGAGAACGCAGTATTTT.

The chain uses TRBV5-1 and TRBJ2-7; the match to TRBD2 covers 7 bases. The length of the CDR3 is 15 residues. Germline CDR1 is SGHRS and CDR2 is YFSETQ. Losses at the gene ends were 0 bases for V and 3 bases for J; bases not matched to a gene: 6. The CDR3 nucleotides read TGCGCCAGCAGCTTGGCGGCGGGGGAGGGCTACGAGCAGTACTTC. This encodes CASSLAAGEGYEQYF.

The table lists this clone with a few counts. This chain uses TRBV30 with TRBJ1-5; D not resolved. The CDR3 consists of 13 residues. Germline lookup yields CDR1 GTSNPN and CDR2 SVGIG (reference sequence). V was shortened by 0 bases and J by 3 bases, with 6 bases between the two germline ends. The CDR3 region is CAWSVQVNQPQHF. As DNA, the CDR3 is TGTGCCTGGAGTGTCCAGGTCAATCAGCCCCAGCATTTT.